This TCR beta chain was sequenced for a study of blood T cell repertoires in COVID-19. The CDR3 is made up of 17 amino acids. Losses at the gene ends were 4 bases for V and 2 bases for J; bases not matched to a gene: 7. Germline V gives CDR1 SNHLY, CDR2 FYNNEI. Data came from immunoSEQ multiplex PCR; TCRdb stores just in-frame clones and leaves some out. The repertoire holds over 200,000 clones, with around 80% as singletons. The chain employs TRBV2 and TRBJ1-5, with 11 bases matching TRBD1. The sequenced sample consisted of peripheral blood. The origin of this receptor is a man aged 80 or over with acute or convalescent COVID-19. The CDR3 here is CASSVGTGGIGNQPQHF. The CDR3 nucleotides read TGTGCCAGCAGTGTGGGGACAGGGGGTATTGGCAATCAGCCCCAGCATTTT.